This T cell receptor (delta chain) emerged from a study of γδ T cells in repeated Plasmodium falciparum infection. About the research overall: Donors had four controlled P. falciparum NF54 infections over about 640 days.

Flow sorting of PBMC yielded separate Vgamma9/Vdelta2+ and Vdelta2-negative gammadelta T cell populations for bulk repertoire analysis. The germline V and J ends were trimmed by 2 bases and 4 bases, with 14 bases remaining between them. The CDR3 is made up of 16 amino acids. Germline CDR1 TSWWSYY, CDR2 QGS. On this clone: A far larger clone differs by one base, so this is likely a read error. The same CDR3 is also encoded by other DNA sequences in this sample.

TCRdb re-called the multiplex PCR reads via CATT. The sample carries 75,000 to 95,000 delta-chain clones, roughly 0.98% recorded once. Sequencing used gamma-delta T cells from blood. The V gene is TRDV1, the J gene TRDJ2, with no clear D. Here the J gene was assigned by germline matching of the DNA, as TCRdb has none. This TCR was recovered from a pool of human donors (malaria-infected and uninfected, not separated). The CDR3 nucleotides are TGTGCTCTTGGGGAAGCTTTTTGTGATGGGACAGCACAACTCTTCTTT. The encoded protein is CALGEAFCDGTAQLFF.